This paragraph covers one T cell receptor (beta chain) sequence. Its antigen specificity is not known. Base qualities are not recorded, but no much larger clone differs from it by a single base. The entry originates in a study of post-analysis software for immune sequencing data (dated by TCRdb to between 2014 and 2017). Describing the broader study: Recorded disease courses included relapsing-remitting, secondary progressive and progressive-relapsing multiple sclerosis, with some patients lacking subtype annotation. The patient repertoires were compared against about a dozen previously published healthy control repertoires obtained from donors aged 6 to 25 years. A subset of samples was prepared in parallel using single-end sample barcoding, then pooled and co-amplified after Illumina adapter ligation. The paper's findings and limits, for the study overall: When samples were clustered directly using the F measure, samples prepared in the same batch co-clustered strongly, which prompted a batch-effect correction. Normalized Chao1 diversity was significantly lower in multiple sclerosis patients than controls, suggesting substantial peripheral T-cell clonal expansion. The control group was slightly older than the multiple sclerosis patient group.

The library was built by means of PCR. The data were produced on an Illumina HiSeq 2500. To reduce PCR and sequencing biases, unique molecular identifiers were built into the TCR beta cDNA libraries. Some 500,000 cDNA molecules were obtained for every 1 to 10 million input T cells, so each molecule roughly corresponded to one T cell. The same protocol used for the earlier healthy control dataset was applied to prepare and sequence the patient libraries. Samples belonging to the same batch were prepared together, multiplexed and sequenced on a shared HiSeq lane. In the paper's pipeline: Raw barcoded reads were processed with MIGEC, discarding single-read molecular identifier groups before consensus assembly and CDR3 extraction. Clonotype tables were post-analysed with VDJtools, and diversity was normalized by down-sampling all datasets to the smallest sample size. To correct batch-related cross-sample contamination, repertoire overlap clustering matched CDR3 amino acid sequences but not nucleotide sequences. Using fastp trimming at Q25 and MiXCR clonotype assembly, TCRdb reanalyzed the public sequencing data and kept in-frame beta chains. Entries that share a CDR3 protein sequence are merged under the most common genes and DNA. The V and J calls were not made by the authors but by TCRdb's processing. The sample has around 770,000 distinct CDR3 sequences on record, more than 45% of them singletons. The ten largest account for just under 5% of the sample.

To demonstrate the VDJtools post-analysis software, TCR beta repertoires were profiled from the peripheral blood of about 13 young patients with multiple sclerosis. Multiple sclerosis patients were children and adolescents aged about 6 to 15 years. Material: blood. The sequence was obtained from a girl between 10 and 17 years old with multiple sclerosis.

For the CDR3, the sequence is CSAKGGIAGYPYEQYF. The DNA sequence follows: TGCAGCGCCAAAGGCGGCATCGCAGGATACCCCTACGAGCAGTACTTC. The rearranged chain carries TRBV29-1 and TRBJ2-7; the D gene remains uncertain. V is shortened by 7 bases, J by 2 bases, and the region joining them spans 24 bases. Sequences SQVTM (CDR1) and ANQGSEA (CDR2) are obtained from the germline V gene. The CDR3, cysteine through phenylalanine, is 16 amino acids long. Solely the CDR3 DNA is kept, with 48 bases framed from the first base.